One and the same sample provided the 23 T cell receptor beta chains below, sequenced in a study of T cells in Graves' hyperthyroidism and ophthalmopathy. There were TCR beta CDR3 regions amplified from RNA transcripts. HTBI primers were used for first-round RT-PCR of the TCR CDR3. TCRdb re-called the multiplex PCR reads through MiXCR, storing one row per CDR3 protein. Of approximately 600,000 distinct CDR3 sequences listed, less than 25% were seen once; the top ten hold 34%. The sequencing sample was made of blood. Receptor source: a man under 40 with Graves' ophthalmopathy.

V gene TRBV20-1 combines with J gene TRBJ2-5, with D possibly being TRBD2 (6 bases). Per the germline V gene, CDR1 is DFQATT and CDR2 is SNEGSKA (reference sequence). The CDR3 contains 13 residues. V dropped 5 bases and J dropped 5 bases, with 15 bases sitting between them. The CDR3 coding sequence is TGCAGTGCTCCCCCGGGGGTCCGGGAGACCCAGTACTTC. Its translation is CSAPPGVRETQYF.

The gene calls are TRBV10-3 and TRBJ2-3; 10 bases are a match to TRBD2. The germline CDR1 and CDR2 sequences are ENHRY and SYGVKD. The V and J ends lost 0 bases and 4 bases, in that order; junction bases with no gene match: 7. The CDR3 loop spans 17 amino acids. CDR3 region: CAISESLAGAPPDTQYF. The CDR3, as DNA: TGTGCCATCAGTGAGTCGCTAGCGGGAGCCCCCCCAGATACGCAGTATTTT.

This clonotype appeared many times. In DNA form, the CDR3 reads TGTGCCAGCAGTTTGGCCCCTCAGCCCCAGCATTTT. This gives the protein CASSLAPQPQHF. This chain joins TRBV28 and TRBJ1-5; D is unclear. The V end was cut by 3 bases, the J end by 6 bases, with 6 bases between. Germline loops: CDR1 MDHEN, CDR2 SYDVKM. The CDR3 spans 12 residues.

The J gene is TRBJ2-7, the V gene TRBV19, with D perhaps TRBD1 (7 bases). Germline assignment: CDR1 LNHDA and CDR2 SQIVND (reference sequence). Trimming stripped 8 bases from V and 3 bases from J, with 14 bases between. This CDR3 has 13 amino acids. The CDR3 region has the DNA TGTGCCAGTGGGCCCAGGGGGGTCTACGAGCAGTACTTC. This gives the protein CASGPRGVYEQYF. The complete variable domain, with remaining parts taken from reference TRBV19 and TRBJ2-7, reads DGGITQSPKYLFRKEGQNVTLSCEQNLNHDAMYWYRQDPGQGLRLIYYSQIVNDFQKGDIAEGYSVSREKKESFPLTVTSAQKNPTAFYLCASGPRGVYEQYFGPGTRLTVT.

This clonotype showed up many times. This sequence joins TRBV20-1 and TRBJ1-1, with a tentative D call TRBD1 (6 bases). The V end was cut by 5 bases, the J end by 1 base, with 11 bases between. Germline V gives CDR1 DFQATT, CDR2 SNEGSKA (reference sequence). This CDR3 has 13 amino acids. This CDR3 is CSASQGGNTEAFF. The CDR3 bases are TGCAGTGCTTCTCAAGGGGGGAACACTGAAGCTTTCTTT.

This clonotype was seen a few times. The chain recombines TRBV20-1 with TRBJ2-1; D unresolved. Germline V gene sequence: CDR1 DFQATT, CDR2 SNEGSKA (reference sequence). This CDR3 spans 14 amino acids. Trimming removed 2 bases from V and 5 bases from J, with 13 bases in between. Here the CDR3 reads CSARPAVSDNEQFF. The DNA of the CDR3 is TGCAGTGCTAGACCGGCAGTTTCGGACAATGAGCAGTTCTTC.

This clonotype was counted only a few times. The V gene is TRBV19, the J gene TRBJ2-1, with 9 bases fitting TRBD1. This CDR3 is built from 17 residues. V lost 0 bases and J lost 1; bases outside the gene matches: 4. Germline loops: CDR1 LNHDA, CDR2 SQIVND (reference sequence). CDR3 in amino acids: CASSIDVQGASYNEQFF. DNA of the CDR3: TGTGCCAGTAGTATAGATGTACAGGGGGCGTCCTACAATGAGCAGTTCTTC.

This clonotype was detected a few times. In nucleotides, the CDR3 is TGTGCCAGCGAGGGAGGTTTCGATCAGCCCCAGCATTTT. Protein product: CASEGGFDQPQHF. The chain combines TRBV19 with TRBJ1-5, with D unresolved. Germline CDR1 LNHDA, CDR2 SQIVND (reference sequence). The CDR3 is 13 amino acids. With 9 bases removed from V and 5 bases from J, the gap between germline ends came to 14 bases.

The J gene is TRBJ2-1, the V gene TRBV28; TRBD2 matches 7 bases. The CDR3 totals 16 residues. Germline V gives CDR1 MDHEN, CDR2 SYDVKM. Trimming at V came to 3 bases and at J to 7 bases, leaving 12 bases not matched to a gene. CDR3 sequence reads: CASSFWRSGARNEQFF. CDR3 bases: TGTGCCAGCAGTTTCTGGCGCAGCGGGGCGAGGAATGAGCAGTTCTTC. Full variable domain (remainder filled in from reference TRBV28 and TRBJ2-1): DVKVTQSSRYLVKRTGEKVFLECVQDMDHENMFWYRQDPGLGLRLIYFSYDVKMKEKGDIPEGYSVSREKKERFSLILESASTNQTSMYLCASSFWRSGARNEQFFGPGTRLTVL.

This clonotype was seen ten or more times. J is TRBJ2-1 and V is TRBV28; 14 nucleotides align to TRBD2. The germline V gene encodes CDR1 MDHEN and CDR2 SYDVKM. CDR3 length: 18 residues. The junction had 10 bases not matched to a gene; V was cut back by 2 bases and J by 7 bases. The CDR3, as DNA: TGTGCCAGCAGTTTACCTGGGACTAGCGGGAGAATAGGAAATGAGCAGTTCTTC. Amino acids: CASSLPGTSGRIGNEQFF.

The table lists this clonotype with many counts. In nucleotides, the CDR3 is TGTGCCATCAGGAAAATGGGGGGAGACACAGATACGCAGTATTTT. This codes for CAIRKMGGDTDTQYF. The genes are TRBV10-3 and TRBJ2-3, with D possibly matching TRBD2 (6 bases). The CDR3 has 15 residues. Per germline, CDR1 ENHRY and CDR2 SYGVKD. V was cut by 6 bases and J by 2 bases, with 15 bases left in between.

There are a few counts of this clonotype. The V and J genes are TRBV9 and TRBJ2-1, with D unresolved. CDR3 length equals 13 residues. The germline V gene has CDR1 SGDLS and CDR2 YYNGEE. V lost 1 base and J lost 6, with 8 bases in between. The DNA for the CDR3 is TGTGCCAGCAGCGTAAGCAGGAGCAATGAGCAGTTCTTC. It encodes CASSVSRSNEQFF. The full variable domain, its missing parts supplied by reference TRBV9 and TRBJ2-1, is DSGVTQTPKHLITATGQRVTLRCSPRSGDLSVYWYQQSLDQGLQFLIQYYNGEERAKGNILERFSAQQFPDLHSELNLSSLELGDSALYFCASSVSRSNEQFFGPGTRLTVL.

This clonotype showed up many times. The rearrangement uses TRBV18 and TRBJ2-3, with TRBD2 matching over 12 bases. With V trimmed by 2 bases and J by 0 bases, 6 bases remained unmatched. CDR1 is KGHSH, CDR2 LQKENI, per germline. The CDR3 is made up of 18 amino acids. CDR3 protein: CASSPRLAGAGSTDTQYF. CDR3 DNA: TGTGCCAGCTCACCAAGACTAGCGGGAGCGGGGAGCACAGATACGCAGTATTTT. Looking up the rest from reference TRBV18 and TRBJ2-3 gives the full variable domain: NAGVMQNPRHLVRRRGQEARLRCSPMKGHSHVYWYRQLPEEGLKFMVYLQKENIIDESGMPKERFSAEFPKEGPSILRIQQVVRGDSAAYFCASSPRLAGAGSTDTQYFGPGTRLTVL.

The chain carries TRBV19 and TRBJ1-1, with D tentatively TRBD1 (6 bases). From germline, CDR1 is LNHDA and CDR2 SQIVND (reference sequence). Trimming shortened V by 6 bases and J by 1 base, and 21 bases separated the two germline ends. The CDR3 spans 17 residues. The CDR3 spells CASSTGTRGEENTEAFF. The CDR3, as DNA: TGTGCCAGTAGCACCGGAACGAGGGGGGAGGAGAACACTGAAGCTTTCTTT.

This clonotype has a count of ten or more. The chain links TRBV28 to TRBJ2-7; weak D call: TRBD1 (6 bases). Trimming pared 7 bases from V and 2 bases from J, leaving 15 bases between. The CDR3 runs 14 residues. The germline gives CDR1 MDHEN, CDR2 SYDVKM. CDR3 loop: CASTLGGVAYEQYF. Here the CDR3 DNA reads TGTGCCAGCACCTTAGGGGGAGTAGCCTACGAGCAGTACTTC.

This clonotype has just a few counts. The chain employs TRBV14 and TRBJ2-1; TRBD2 agrees at 11 bases. This CDR3 spans 17 amino acids. The V gene end was trimmed by 0 bases and the J gene end by 2 bases; junction bases not matched to a gene: 3. Looked up from germline, CDR1 is SGHDN and CDR2 is FVKESK. The CDR3 loop reads CASSQEIAGGPYNEQFF. CDR3 nucleotide sequence: TGTGCCAGCAGCCAAGAAATAGCGGGAGGGCCCTACAATGAGCAGTTCTTC.

This clonotype was picked up a small number of times. This chain joins TRBV5-1 and TRBJ2-4; no definite D call. The V gene lost 5 bases and the J gene lost 1 base, with 13 bases spanning the gap. The CDR3 loop spans 15 amino acids. CDR1 SGHRS and CDR2 YFSETQ come from the germline V gene. In DNA form, the CDR3 reads TGCGCCAGCAGTCGAAAGGAAGAGGCCAAAAACATTCAGTACTTC. It specifies CASSRKEEAKNIQYF.

With respect to this clonotype: The CDR3 carries no conserved terminal phenylalanine or tryptophan, so it likely arises from a read error. The V call is TRBV9, the J call TRBJ2-5; D is unresolved. V gave up 5 bases and J gave up 5 bases, with 10 bases separating them. Germline-derived CDR1 and CDR2 are SGDLS and YYNGEE. The CDR3 consists of 12 residues. The CDR3 here is CASSGIGETQYL. The CDR3 DNA sequence: TGTGCCAGCAGTGGAATCGGGGAGACCCAGTACCTC.

The chain has TRBV7-8 and TRBJ2-7; either TRBD1 or TRBD2 may fit D (5 bases each). The CDR3 contains 14 residues. Germline CDR1 and CDR2: SGHVS and FQNEAQ. With 3 bases removed from V and 2 bases from J, the gap between germline ends came to 11 bases. The CDR3 is CASSFRDRPYEQYF. The CDR3 bases are TGTGCCAGCAGCTTTAGGGACCGCCCCTACGAGCAGTACTTC. The full variable domain, its missing parts supplied by reference TRBV7-8 and TRBJ2-7, is GAGVSQSPRYKVAKRGQDVALRCDPISGHVSLFWYQQALGQGPEFLTYFQNEAQLDKSGLPSDRFFAERPEGSVSTLKIQRTQQEDSAVYLCASSFRDRPYEQYFGPGTRLTVT.

This clonotype has at least ten counts. This chain connects TRBV2 to TRBJ2-1; 7 positions match TRBD2. After removal of 10 bases from V and 1 base from J, the junction contained 7 bases not matched to a gene. In germline, CDR1 is SNHLY, CDR2 FYNNEI. The CDR3 has 14 residues. CDR3 nucleotides: TGTGCCACCAAAGCGGGGACTTCCTACAATGAGCAGTTCTTC. It specifies CATKAGTSYNEQFF.

The rearrangement joins TRBV28 to TRBJ1-2; D might be TRBD1 (6 bases). This CDR3 contains 10 residues. CDR1 is MDHEN and CDR2 is SYDVKM in the germline V gene. Between the trimmed V and J ends, which lost 5 bases and 13 bases, there was a span of 11 bases. The CDR3 DNA sequence: TGTGCCAGCAGTCACAGGGTACTCACCTTC. It is translated as CASSHRVLTF.

This clonotype was counted a few times. This chain links TRBV20-1 with TRBJ2-2; a possible D gene is TRBD1 (6 bases). The CDR3 has 18 amino acids. V was clipped by 0 bases and J by 2 bases, with 19 bases between them. The V gene's germline CDR1 is DFQATT and CDR2 SNEGSKA (reference sequence). The chain's CDR3 is CSARDAARTEVNTGELFF. The CDR3 nucleotides read TGCAGTGCTAGAGATGCCGCCCGGACAGAAGTAAACACCGGGGAGCTGTTTTTT.

This clonotype appeared a few times. The gene calls are TRBV6-2 or TRBV6-3 and TRBJ2-3; either TRBD1 or TRBD2 may fit D (5 bases each). V dropped 7 bases and J dropped 1 base, with 9 bases sitting between them. The CDR3 consists of 13 residues. CDR1 is MNHEY, CDR2 SVGEGT, per germline. The CDR3 DNA reads TGTGCCAGCATGGGGGTGGGCACAGATACGCAGTATTTT. It encodes CASMGVGTDTQYF.